This T cell receptor beta chain was documented in a study of T-cell reconstitution after alpha-beta-depleted transplantation in children. This clonotype was recorded many times. Researchers prepared the TCRbeta library using unique molecular identifiers, the study reports. TCRdb passed the PCR reads through MiXCR, listing each CDR3 protein once. The table includes 200,000 to 250,000 distinct CDR3 sequences, about 11% detected once. The J segment lost 5 bases and the V segment lost 3 bases, leaving 5 bases of the junction unmatched. This CDR3 is 14 amino acids long. The V gene's germline CDR1 is SGHRS and CDR2 YFSETQ.

V and J are TRBV5-1 and TRBJ2-7; TRBD2 agrees at 10 bases. Sequencing used PBMCs from the stem cell graft donor, obtained from the stem cell graft. This receptor was taken from a human donor who donated a stem cell graft to a child with acute lymphoblastic leukemia. The CDR3 sequence: CASSSGTSANEQYF. The DNA of the CDR3 is TGCGCCAGCAGCTCCGGGACTAGCGCCAACGAGCAGTACTTC.